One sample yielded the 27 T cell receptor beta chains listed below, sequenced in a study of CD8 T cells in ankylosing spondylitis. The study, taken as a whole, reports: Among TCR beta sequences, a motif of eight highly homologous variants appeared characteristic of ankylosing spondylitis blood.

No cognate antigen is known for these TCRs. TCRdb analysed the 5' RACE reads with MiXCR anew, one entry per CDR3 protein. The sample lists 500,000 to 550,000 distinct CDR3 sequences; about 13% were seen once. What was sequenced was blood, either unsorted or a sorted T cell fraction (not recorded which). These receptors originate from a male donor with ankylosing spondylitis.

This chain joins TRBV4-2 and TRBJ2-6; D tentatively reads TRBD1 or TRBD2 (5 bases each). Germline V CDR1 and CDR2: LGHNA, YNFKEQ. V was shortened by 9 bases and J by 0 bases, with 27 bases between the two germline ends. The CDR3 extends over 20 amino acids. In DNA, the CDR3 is TGTGCCAGGGGCCCGGGGACGAGTTGGGTACCCAGCTCTGGGGCCAACGTCCTGACTTTC. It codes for CARGPGTSWVPSSGANVLTF.

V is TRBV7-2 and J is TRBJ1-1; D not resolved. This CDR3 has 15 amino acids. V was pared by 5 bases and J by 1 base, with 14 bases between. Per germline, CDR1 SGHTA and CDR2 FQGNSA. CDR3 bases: TGTGCCAGCAGCCCCGCGGGCAAACGGAACACTGAAGCTTTCTTT. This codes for CASSPAGKRNTEAFF.

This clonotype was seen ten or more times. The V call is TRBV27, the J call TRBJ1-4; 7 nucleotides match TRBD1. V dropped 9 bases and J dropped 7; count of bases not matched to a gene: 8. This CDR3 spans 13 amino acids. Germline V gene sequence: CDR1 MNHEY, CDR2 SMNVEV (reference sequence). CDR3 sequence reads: CASFDRDREKLFF. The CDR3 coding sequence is TGTGCCAGTTTCGACAGGGACCGTGAAAAACTGTTTTTT.

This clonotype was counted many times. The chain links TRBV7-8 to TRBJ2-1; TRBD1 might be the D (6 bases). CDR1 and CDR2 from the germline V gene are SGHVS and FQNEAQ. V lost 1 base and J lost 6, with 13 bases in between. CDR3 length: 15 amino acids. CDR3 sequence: CASSLGDTRGNEQFF. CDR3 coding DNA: TGTGCCAGCAGCTTAGGGGACACGAGGGGCAATGAGCAGTTCTTC. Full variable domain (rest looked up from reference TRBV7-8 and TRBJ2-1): GAGVSQSPRYKVAKRGQDVALRCDPISGHVSLFWYQQALGQGPEFLTYFQNEAQLDKSGLPSDRFFAERPEGSVSTLKIQRTQQEDSAVYLCASSLGDTRGNEQFFGPGTRLTVL.

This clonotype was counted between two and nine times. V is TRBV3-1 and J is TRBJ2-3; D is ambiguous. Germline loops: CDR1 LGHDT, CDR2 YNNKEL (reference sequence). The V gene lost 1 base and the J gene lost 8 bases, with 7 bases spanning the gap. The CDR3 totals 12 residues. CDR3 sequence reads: CASSQAFGTQYF. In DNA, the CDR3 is TGTGCCAGCAGCCAAGCTTTCGGTACGCAGTATTTT.

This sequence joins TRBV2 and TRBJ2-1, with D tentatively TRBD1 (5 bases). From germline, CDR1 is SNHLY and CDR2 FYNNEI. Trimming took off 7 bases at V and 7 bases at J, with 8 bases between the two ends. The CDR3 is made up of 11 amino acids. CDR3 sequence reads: CASTRENEQFF. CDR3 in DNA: TGTGCCAGCACCAGGGAAAATGAGCAGTTCTTC.

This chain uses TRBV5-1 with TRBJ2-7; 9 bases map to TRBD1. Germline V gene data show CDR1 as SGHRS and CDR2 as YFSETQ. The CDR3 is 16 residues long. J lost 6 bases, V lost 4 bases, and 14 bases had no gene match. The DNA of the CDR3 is TGCGCCAGCAGCCCCCTTTCCGGGACAGGGTCAACCGAGCAGTACTTC. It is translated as CASSPLSGTGSTEQYF.

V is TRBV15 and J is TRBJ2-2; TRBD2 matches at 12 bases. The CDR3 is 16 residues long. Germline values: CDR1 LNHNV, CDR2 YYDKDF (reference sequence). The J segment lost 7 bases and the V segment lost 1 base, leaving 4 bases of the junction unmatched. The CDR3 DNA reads TGTGCCACCAGCAGAGGACTAGCGGGAGTGGGCGGGGAGCTGTTTTTT. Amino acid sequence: CATSRGLAGVGGELFF.

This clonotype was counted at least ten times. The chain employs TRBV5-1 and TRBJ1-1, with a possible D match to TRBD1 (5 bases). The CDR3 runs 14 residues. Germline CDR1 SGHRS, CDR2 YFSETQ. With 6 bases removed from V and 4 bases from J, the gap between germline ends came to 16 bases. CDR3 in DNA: TGCGCCAGCACCGTGGGGACGGTGGGCACTGAAGCTTTCTTT. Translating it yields CASTVGTVGTEAFF.

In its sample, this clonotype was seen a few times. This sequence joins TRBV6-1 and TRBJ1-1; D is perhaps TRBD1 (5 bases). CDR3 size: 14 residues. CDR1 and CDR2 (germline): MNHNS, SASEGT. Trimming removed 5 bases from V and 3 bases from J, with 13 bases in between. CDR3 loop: CASSPTGGYTEAFF. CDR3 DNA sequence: TGTGCCAGCAGTCCTACCGGGGGATACACTGAAGCTTTCTTT.

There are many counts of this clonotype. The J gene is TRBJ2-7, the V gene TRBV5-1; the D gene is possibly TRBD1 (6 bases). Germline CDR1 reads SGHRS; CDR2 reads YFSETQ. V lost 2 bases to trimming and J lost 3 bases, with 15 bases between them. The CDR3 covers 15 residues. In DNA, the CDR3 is TGCGCCAGCAGCTTAGAGGGGGTCGGAATCTACGAGCAGTACGTC. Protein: CASSLEGVGIYEQYV.

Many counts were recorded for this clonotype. CDR3 in amino acids: CASSPERARRELFF. In DNA form, the CDR3 reads TGTGCCAGCAGCCCCGAGCGGGCCCGTCGGGAGCTGTTTTTT. This chain uses TRBV7-9 with TRBJ2-2; TRBD2 is a possible D gene (6 bases). V lost 5 bases and J lost 9, with 16 bases in between. Germline CDR1 is SEHNR and CDR2 is FQNEAQ (reference sequence). The CDR3 runs 14 residues.

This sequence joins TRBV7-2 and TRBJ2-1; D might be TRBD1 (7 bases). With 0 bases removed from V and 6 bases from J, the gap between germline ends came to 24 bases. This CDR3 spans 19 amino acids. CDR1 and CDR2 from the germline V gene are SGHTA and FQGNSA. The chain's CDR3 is CASSLAPGAGRGVRNEQFF. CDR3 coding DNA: TGTGCCAGCAGCTTAGCCCCCGGGGCTGGCAGGGGGGTTCGCAATGAGCAGTTCTTC.

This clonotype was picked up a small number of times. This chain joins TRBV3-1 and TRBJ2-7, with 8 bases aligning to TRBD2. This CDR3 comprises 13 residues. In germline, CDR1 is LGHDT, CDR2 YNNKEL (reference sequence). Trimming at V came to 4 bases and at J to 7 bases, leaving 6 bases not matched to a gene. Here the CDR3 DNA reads TGTGCCAGCAGCCGGACTAGCAGTCGTGAGCAGTACTTC. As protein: CASSRTSSREQYF.

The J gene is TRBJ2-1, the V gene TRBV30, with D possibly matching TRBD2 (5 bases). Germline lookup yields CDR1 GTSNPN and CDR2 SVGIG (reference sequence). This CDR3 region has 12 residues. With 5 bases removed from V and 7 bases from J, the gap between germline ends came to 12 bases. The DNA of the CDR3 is TGTGCCTGGGCGGGTTTCGTAAATGAGCAGTTCTTC. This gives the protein CAWAGFVNEQFF. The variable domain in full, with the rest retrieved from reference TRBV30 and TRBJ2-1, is SQTIHQWPATLVQPVGSPLSLECTVEGTSNPNLYWYRQAAGRGLQLLFYSVGIGQISSEVPQNLSASRPQDRQFILSSKKLLLSDSGFYLCAWAGFVNEQFFGPGTRLTVL.

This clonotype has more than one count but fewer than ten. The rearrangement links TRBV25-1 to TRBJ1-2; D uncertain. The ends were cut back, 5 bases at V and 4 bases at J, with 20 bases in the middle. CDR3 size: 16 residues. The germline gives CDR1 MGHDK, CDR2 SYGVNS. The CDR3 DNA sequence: TGTGCCAGCAGTAAGGTGCAGGCCAAAAACCTCTATGGCTACACCTTC. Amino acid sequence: CASSKVQAKNLYGYTF.

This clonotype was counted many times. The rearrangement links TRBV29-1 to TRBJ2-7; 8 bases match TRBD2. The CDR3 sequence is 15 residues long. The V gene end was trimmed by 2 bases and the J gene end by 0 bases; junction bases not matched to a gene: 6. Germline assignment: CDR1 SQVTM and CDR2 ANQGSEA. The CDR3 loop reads CSVETYSGSSYEQYF. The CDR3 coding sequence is TGCAGCGTTGAAACTTACAGCGGGAGCTCCTACGAGCAGTACTTC.

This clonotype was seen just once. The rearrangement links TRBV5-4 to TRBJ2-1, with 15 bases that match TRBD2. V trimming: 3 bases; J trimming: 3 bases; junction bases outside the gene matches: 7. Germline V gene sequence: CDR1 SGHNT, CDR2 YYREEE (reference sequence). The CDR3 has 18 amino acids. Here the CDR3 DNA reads TGTGCCAGCAGCTCCCGAGGGACTAGCGGGAGGAGCTACAATGAGCAGTTCTTC. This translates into CASSSRGTSGRSYNEQFF.

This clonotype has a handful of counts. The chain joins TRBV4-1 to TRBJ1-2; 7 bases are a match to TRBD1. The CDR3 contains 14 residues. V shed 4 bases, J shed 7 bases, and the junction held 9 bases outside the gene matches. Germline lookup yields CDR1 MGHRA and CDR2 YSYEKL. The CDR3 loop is CASSLRTGSIGYTF. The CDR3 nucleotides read TGCGCCAGCAGCCTCCGGACAGGAAGTATTGGCTACACCTTC.

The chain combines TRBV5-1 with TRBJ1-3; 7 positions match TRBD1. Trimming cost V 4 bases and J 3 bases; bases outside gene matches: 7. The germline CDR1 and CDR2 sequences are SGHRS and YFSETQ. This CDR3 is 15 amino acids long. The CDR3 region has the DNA TGCGCCAGCAGCGCCGGGACAGTATTTGGAAACACCATATATTTT. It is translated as CASSAGTVFGNTIYF.

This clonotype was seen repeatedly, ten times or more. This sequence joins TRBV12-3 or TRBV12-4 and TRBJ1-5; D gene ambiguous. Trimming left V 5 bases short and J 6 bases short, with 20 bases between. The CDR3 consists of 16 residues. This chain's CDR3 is CASSLDASGGSQPQHF. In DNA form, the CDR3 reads TGTGCCAGCAGTCTGGACGCCTCTGGAGGGAGTCAGCCCCAGCATTTT.

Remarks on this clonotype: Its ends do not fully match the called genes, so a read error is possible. Written as DNA, the CDR3 is TGTGCCAGCATCTTAGAAGGACAAGGAATGAACACTGAAGCTTTCTTT. Translated: CASILEGQGMNTEAFF. The chain is built from TRBV7-8 and TRBJ1-1; D is perhaps TRBD1 (5 bases). Germline CDR1 reads SGHVS; CDR2 reads FQNEAQ. The CDR3 runs 16 residues.

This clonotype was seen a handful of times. The CDR3 DNA is TGTGCCAGACCCGGGACAGGGGGTCCAGATACGCAGTATTTT. As protein: CARPGTGGPDTQYF. V usage is TRBV2 and J usage is TRBJ2-3, with 11 bases identical to TRBD1. Germline CDR1 reads SNHLY; CDR2 reads FYNNEI. J lost 4 bases, V lost 9 bases, and 6 bases had no gene match. The CDR3 extends over 14 amino acids. The full variable domain, its missing parts supplied by reference TRBV2 and TRBJ2-3, is EPEVTQTPSHQVTQMGQEVILRCVPISNHLYFYWYRQILGQKVEFLVSFYNNEISEKSEIFDDQFSVERPDGSNFTLKIRSTKLEDSAMYFCARPGTGGPDTQYFGPGTRLTVL.

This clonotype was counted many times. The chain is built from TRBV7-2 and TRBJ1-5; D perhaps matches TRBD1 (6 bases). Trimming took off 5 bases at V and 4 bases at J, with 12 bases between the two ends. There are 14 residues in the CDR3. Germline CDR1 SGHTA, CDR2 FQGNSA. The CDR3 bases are TGTGCCAGCAGCCGATGGACAGATAATCAGCCCCAGCATTTT. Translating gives CASSRWTDNQPQHF. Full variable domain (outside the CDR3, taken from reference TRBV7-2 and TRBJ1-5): GAGVSQSPSNKVTEKGKDVELRCDPISGHTALYWYRQSLGQGLEFLIYFQGNSAPDKSGLPSDRFSAERTGGSVSTLTIQRTQQEDSAVYLCASSRWTDNQPQHFGDGTRLSIL.

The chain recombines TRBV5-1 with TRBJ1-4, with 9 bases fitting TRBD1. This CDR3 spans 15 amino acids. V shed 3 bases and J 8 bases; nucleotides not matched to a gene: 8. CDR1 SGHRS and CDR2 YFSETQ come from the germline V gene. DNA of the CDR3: TGCGCCAGCAGCTCAACACAGGGGGCGCGAGAAAAACTGTTTTTT. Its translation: CASSSTQGAREKLFF.

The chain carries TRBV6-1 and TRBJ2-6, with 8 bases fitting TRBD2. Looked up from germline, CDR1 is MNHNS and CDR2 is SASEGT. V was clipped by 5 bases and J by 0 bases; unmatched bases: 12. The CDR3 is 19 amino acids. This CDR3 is CASSPRLTSGSSGANVLTF. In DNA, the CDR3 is TGTGCCAGCAGTCCCCGCCTTACTAGCGGAAGCTCTGGGGCCAACGTCCTGACTTTC.

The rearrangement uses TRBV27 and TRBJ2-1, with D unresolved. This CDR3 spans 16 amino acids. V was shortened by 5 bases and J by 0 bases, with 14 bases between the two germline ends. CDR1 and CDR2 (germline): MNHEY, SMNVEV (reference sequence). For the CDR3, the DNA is TGTGCCAGCAGTAACCTCCAGGCGAACTCCTACAATGAGCAGTTCTTC. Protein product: CASSNLQANSYNEQFF.